A selection of T cell receptor beta chains follows, all from one sample in a study of cytomegalovirus exposure and HLA in healthy donors. Here immunoSEQ multiplex PCR was the method, and the copy in TCRdb shows in-frame clones only, minus some. The sample consists of 55,000 to 80,000 clones, approximately 93% of them appearing once. The source material was PBMCs. All receptors derive from a man aged 18 to 29 in good health and CMV-seropositive. Both conserved end residues are part of each CDR3. A D gene is named only where the DNA matches it firmly. The size field is filled for only some rows; it gives once, few, many or a size class.

TRBV27	-	TRBD1	TRBJ2-7	TGTGCCAGCACGAGAGCAGGGGGATACGAGCAGTACTTC	CASTRAGGYEQYF
TRBV2	-	TRBD2	TRBJ2-5	TGTGCCAGCGGGGGGGGGACCCAGTACTTC	CASGGGTQYF
TRBV7-9	-	-	TRBJ2-7	TGTGCCAGCAGCCCTGCTGGAGACTACGAGCAGTACTTC	CASSPAGDYEQYF
TRBV6-1	-	-	TRBJ1-4	TGTGCCAGCATTGGCGGGGCAACTAATGAAAAACTGTTTTTT	CASIGGATNEKLFF
TRBV5-4	-	TRBD2	TRBJ2-1	TGTGCCAGCAGCTCGGGACTAGCGGGGGCCGAGCAGTTCTTC	CASSSGLAGAEQFF
TRBV19	once	TRBD1	TRBJ2-2	TGTGCCAGTGATAACAGGGGTGGCACCGGGGAGCTGTTTTTT	CASDNRGGTGELFF
TRBV19	-	TRBD2	TRBJ2-7	TGTGCCAGTAGTATTGGACTAGGGAGGATGAACTACGAGCAGTACTTC	CASSIGLGRMNYEQYF
TRBV10-3	-	TRBD2	TRBJ2-1	TGTGCCATCAGTAGGACTAGCGGGAGCCCGGTCAATGAGCAGTTCTTC	CAISRTSGSPVNEQFF
TRBV9	-	TRBD1	TRBJ2-7	TGTGCCAGCAGCGTAGATCTCCCCGAGGGTGCTCGACAGGGTGTCCAGAAGTACGAGCAGTACTTC	CASSVDLPEGARQGVQKYEQYF
TRBV9	-	-	TRBJ1-1	TGTGCCAGCAGCGCCGGGAGGACTGAAGCTTTCTTT	CASSAGRTEAFF
TRBV28	-	-	TRBJ1-2	TGTGCCAGCAGTGTCCAGGGTTGGGATGGCTACACCTTC	CASSVQGWDGYTF
TRBV5-4	-	TRBD1	TRBJ1-4	TGTGCCAGCATGGGGGACAGCAATTATGGGGCTAATGAAAAACTGTTTTTT	CASMGDSNYGANEKLFF
TRBV7-3	-	TRBD1	TRBJ1-2	TGTGCCAGCAGCTCTCCGGGACAGGGGCATGGCTACACCTTC	CASSSPGQGHGYTF
TRBV7-3	-	TRBD2	TRBJ2-5	TGTGCCAGCAGCGTCCTAGCGGGAGTAGGAGAGACCCAGTACTTC	CASSVLAGVGETQYF
TRBV19	-	TRBD2	TRBJ2-1	TGTGCCAGTAGTAGCGGGGGAATTGGGGAGCAGTTCTTC	CASSSGGIGEQFF
TRBV5-4	-	TRBD2	TRBJ2-3	TGTGCCAGCAGCATAAAGCGGGAAAGGGGCACAGATACGCAGTATTTT	CASSIKRERGTDTQYF
TRBV6-5	-	-	TRBJ1-3	TGTGCCAGCAGTCAGGGGAGCTCTGGAAACACCATATATTTT	CASSQGSSGNTIYF
TRBV5-1	-	TRBD1	TRBJ2-2	TGCGCCAGCAGCCTCGACAGGGCTAACACCGGGGAGCTGTTTTTT	CASSLDRANTGELFF